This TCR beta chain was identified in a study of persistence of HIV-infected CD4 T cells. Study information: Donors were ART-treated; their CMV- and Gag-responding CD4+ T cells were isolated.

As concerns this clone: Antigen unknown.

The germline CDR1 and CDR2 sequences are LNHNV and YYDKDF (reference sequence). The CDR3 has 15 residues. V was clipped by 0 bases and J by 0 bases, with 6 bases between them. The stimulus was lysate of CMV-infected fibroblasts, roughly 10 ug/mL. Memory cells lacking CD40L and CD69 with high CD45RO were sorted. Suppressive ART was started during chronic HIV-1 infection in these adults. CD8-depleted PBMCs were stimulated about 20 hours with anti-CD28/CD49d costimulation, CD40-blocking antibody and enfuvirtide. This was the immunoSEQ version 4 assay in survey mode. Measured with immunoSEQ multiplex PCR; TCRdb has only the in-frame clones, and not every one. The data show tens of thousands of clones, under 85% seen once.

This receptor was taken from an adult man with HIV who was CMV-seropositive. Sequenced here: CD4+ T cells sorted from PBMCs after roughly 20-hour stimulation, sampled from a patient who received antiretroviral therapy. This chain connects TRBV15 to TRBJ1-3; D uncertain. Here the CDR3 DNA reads TGTGCCACCAGCAGAGACCGGATCTCTGGAAACACCATATATTTT. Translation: CATSRDRISGNTIYF.